This entry lists 10 T cell receptor beta chains sequenced from one sample in a study of T cell responses to AZD1222 COVID-19 vaccine. The table came from immunoSEQ multiplex PCR; TCRdb's copy has only in-frame clones and leaves some out. Of 110,000 to 150,000 clones listed, 80% to 95% are singletons. The specimen comprised peripheral blood, sampled on day 0 of AZD1222 vaccination. These receptors all stem from an adult in good health.

The chain joins TRBV7-2 to TRBJ1-1; possible D gene TRBD1, 5 bases. Trimming stripped 4 bases from V and 4 bases from J, with 13 bases between. Germline CDR1 SGHTA, CDR2 FQGNSA. CDR3 size: 14 residues. CDR3 in DNA: TGTGCCAGCAGCTACATAGCCGGGGGCACTGAAGCTTTCTTT. Translation: CASSYIAGGTEAFF. Supplemented by reference TRBV7-2 and TRBJ1-1, the full variable domain reads GAGVSQSPSNKVTEKGKDVELRCDPISGHTALYWYRQSLGQGLEFLIYFQGNSAPDKSGLPSDRFSAERTGGSVSTLTIQRTQQEDSAVYLCASSYIAGGTEAFFGQGTRLTVV.

This chain uses TRBV24-1 with TRBJ2-1, with 8 bases fitting TRBD2. Germline CDR1 KGHDR, CDR2 SFDVKD. The J segment lost 6 bases and the V segment lost 1 base, leaving 1 base of the junction unmatched. The CDR3 has 14 amino acids. The DNA for the CDR3 is TGTGCCACCAGTGATTTAACTAGCGGCAATGAGCAGTTCTTC. The encoded protein is CATSDLTSGNEQFF.

The chain couples TRBV5-1 to TRBJ1-2; D unresolved. The length of the CDR3 is 15 residues. Per germline, CDR1 SGHRS and CDR2 YFSETQ. Trimming took off 0 bases at V and 0 bases at J, with 9 bases between the two ends. The CDR3 region is CASSLALQTNYGYTF. CDR3 bases: TGCGCCAGCAGCTTGGCGCTTCAGACTAACTATGGCTACACCTTC.

The chain joins TRBV6-6 to TRBJ2-7, with no clear D. The germline CDR1 and CDR2 sequences are MNHNY and SVGAGI (reference sequence). CDR3 length: 14 amino acids. Trimming pared 4 bases from V and 0 bases from J, leaving 10 bases between. CDR3 region: CASSFDRFSYEQYF. The CDR3 DNA is TGTGCCAGCAGTTTTGACCGATTCTCCTACGAGCAGTACTTC.

This clone was observed a few times. V usage is TRBV5-4 and J usage is TRBJ2-1; possible D gene TRBD2, 6 bases. V gave up 4 bases and J gave up 2 bases, with 19 bases separating them. CDR1 and CDR2 (germline): SGHNT, YYREEE (reference sequence). The CDR3 is 17 residues long. The CDR3 sequence: CASSPSPSGLTYNEQFF. For the CDR3, the DNA is TGTGCCAGCAGCCCCTCCCCCAGCGGACTAACCTACAATGAGCAGTTCTTC.

This chain connects TRBV4-3 to TRBJ1-1; TRBD1 aligns across 8 bases. Germline CDR1 is LGHNA and CDR2 is YSLEER. This CDR3 contains 15 residues. The J segment lost 4 bases and the V segment lost 4 bases, leaving 8 bases of the junction unmatched. The CDR3 loop is CASSLDRGVSTEAFF. The DNA of the CDR3 is TGCGCCAGCAGCCTCGACAGGGGTGTGAGCACTGAAGCTTTCTTT.

The rearrangement uses TRBV7-8 and TRBJ1-1; unclear D gene. With 2 bases removed from V and 0 bases from J, the gap between germline ends came to 22 bases. CDR1 is SGHVS, CDR2 FQNEAQ, per germline. The CDR3 loop spans 19 amino acids. CDR3 sequence reads: CASSLYSLSSFLMNTEAFF. The CDR3 nucleotides are TGTGCCAGCAGCTTATATTCGCTGAGTTCTTTTTTGATGAACACTGAAGCTTTCTTT.

This clone appeared once. The chain combines TRBV2 with TRBJ2-1, with D unclear. CDR1 and CDR2 (germline): SNHLY, FYNNEI. The V end was cut by 7 bases, the J end by 4 bases, with 8 bases between. This CDR3 contains 12 residues. CDR3 sequence: CASTSNYNEQFF. In DNA, the CDR3 is TGTGCCAGCACTTCGAATTACAATGAGCAGTTCTTC.

The rearrangement joins TRBV6-6 to TRBJ1-3; D might be TRBD1 (6 bases). The CDR3 length is 14 residues. Germline V lookup: CDR1 MNHNY, CDR2 SVGAGI (reference sequence). V lost 4 bases, J lost 0 bases, and 7 bases lay in between. This CDR3 reads CASSSTGSGNTIYF. The CDR3 bases are TGTGCCAGCAGTTCGACAGGCTCTGGAAACACCATATATTTT.

This chain links TRBV6-1 with TRBJ1-3; D uncertain. This CDR3 comprises 17 residues. CDR1 is MNHNS, CDR2 SASEGT, per germline. Between the trimmed V and J ends, which lost 2 bases and 2 bases, there was a span of 16 bases. This CDR3 is CASSEYFVGATGNTIYF. In DNA form, the CDR3 reads TGTGCCAGCAGTGAATATTTTGTGGGCGCGACTGGAAACACCATATATTTT.